These 13 T cell receptor beta chains were sequenced from one sample in a study of blood T cell repertoires in COVID-19. Some clones are missing from TCRdb's copy, which holds only in-frame ones; the method was immunoSEQ multiplex PCR. The sample consists of 100,000 to 150,000 clones, around 70% of them appearing once. The specimen was peripheral blood. The receptor set was obtained from a man older than 75 with COVID-19, enrolled during active disease.

The genes are TRBV5-1 and TRBJ2-3; TRBD1 aligns across 8 bases. This CDR3 has 13 amino acids. CDR1 is SGHRS, CDR2 YFSETQ, per germline. The junction had 10 bases not matched to a gene; V was cut back by 3 bases and J by 13 bases. CDR3 nucleotide sequence: TGCGCCAGCAGCTCCGGGACAGGCCCTTTAAAGTATTTT. Translation: CASSSGTGPLKYF.

V gene TRBV5-1 combines with J gene TRBJ1-1; TRBD1 might be the D (6 bases). The CDR3 runs 15 residues. CDR1 is SGHRS, CDR2 YFSETQ, per germline. The V gene lost 0 bases and the J gene lost 5 bases, with 14 bases spanning the gap. Here the CDR3 DNA reads TGCGCCAGCAGCTTGGCCGTGGGGAGGGGGACTGAAGCTTTCTTT. Translating gives CASSLAVGRGTEAFF.

The chain joins TRBV28 to TRBJ2-3, with unresolved D. The ends were cut back, 4 bases at V and 7 bases at J, with 6 bases in the middle. The CDR3 loop spans 11 amino acids. The germline CDR1 and CDR2 sequences are MDHEN and SYDVKM. The CDR3 loop reads CASSSPNTQYF. The CDR3 coding sequence is TGTGCCAGCAGTTCCCCAAATACGCAGTATTTT.

This rearrangement joins TRBV7-8 to TRBJ1-2, with TRBD1 matching over 7 bases. After removal of 5 bases from V and 4 bases from J, the junction contained 7 bases not matched to a gene. The CDR3 sequence is 14 residues long. Per the germline V gene, CDR1 is SGHVS and CDR2 is FQNEAQ. The CDR3 nucleotides are TGTGCCAGCAGCGCCCGACAGGGCGGCTATGGCTACACCTTC. It specifies CASSARQGGYGYTF.

This sequence joins TRBV3-1 (or the pseudogene TRBV3-2) and TRBJ2-7, with TRBD1 identical over 7 bases. With 0 bases clipped from V and 5 bases from J, the junction kept 4 bases outside the gene matches. The CDR3 spans 14 residues. The germline V gene has CDR1 LGHDT and CDR2 YNNKEL (reference sequence). CDR3 residues: CASSQDPDRDEQYF. The CDR3 DNA reads as TGTGCCAGCAGCCAAGATCCCGACAGGGACGAGCAGTACTTC.

V is TRBV6-5 and J is TRBJ1-1, with 9 positions matching TRBD1. The germline gives CDR1 MNHEY, CDR2 SVGAGI. This CDR3 comprises 15 residues. Unmatched junction bases numbered 5, after V lost 3 bases and J lost 3 bases. CDR3 DNA: TGTGCCAGCAGTTATACAGGGGGCTCCGACACTGAAGCTTTCTTT. Translating it yields CASSYTGGSDTEAFF.

The chain links TRBV7-9 to TRBJ1-4; 7 nucleotides line up with TRBD1. The CDR3 is 15 amino acids. Losses at the gene ends were 3 bases for V and 1 base for J; bases not matched to a gene: 2. Germline CDR1 and CDR2: SEHNR and FQNEAQ (reference sequence). The CDR3 loop is CASSFQGGTNEKLFF. CDR3 DNA sequence: TGTGCCAGCAGCTTCCAGGGGGGAACTAATGAAAAACTGTTTTTT.

J is TRBJ2-2 and V is TRBV19; TRBD1 agrees at 9 bases. Germline values: CDR1 LNHDA, CDR2 SQIVND (reference sequence). Germline trimming cut 0 bases from V and 8 bases from J; bases unmatched to any gene: 7. The CDR3 covers 16 residues. The CDR3 here is CASSIEGGTGLGELFF. As DNA, the CDR3 is TGTGCCAGTAGTATAGAAGGGGGGACAGGGCTAGGGGAGCTGTTTTTT. Complete variable domain (other parts from reference TRBV19 and TRBJ2-2): DGGITQSPKYLFRKEGQNVTLSCEQNLNHDAMYWYRQDPGQGLRLIYYSQIVNDFQKGDIAEGYSVSREKKESFPLTVTSAQKNPTAFYLCASSIEGGTGLGELFFGEGSRLTVL.

This chain uses TRBV7-2 with TRBJ2-7; TRBD2 matches 7 bases. V gave up 0 bases and J gave up 0 bases; unmatched junction bases: 8. The germline V gene encodes CDR1 SGHTA and CDR2 FQGNSA. This CDR3 has 17 amino acids. The CDR3 nucleotides read TGTGCCAGCAGCTTAGCGCGGAGTCTAGCGGTCTCCTACGAGCAGTACTTC. It encodes CASSLARSLAVSYEQYF.

The V call is TRBV7-3, the J call TRBJ2-2; 7 bases line up with TRBD2. The V and J ends lost 0 bases and 7 bases, in that order; junction bases with no gene match: 11. The CDR3 covers 17 residues. CDR1 is SGHTA, CDR2 FQGTGA, per germline. CDR3 residues: CASSLTGISGKSGELFF. CDR3 sequence (DNA): TGTGCCAGCAGCTTAACAGGAATCAGCGGGAAGAGCGGGGAGCTGTTTTTT.

V gene TRBV10-2 combines with J gene TRBJ1-2; tentatively, D is TRBD1 (6 bases). Trimming cost V 5 bases and J 8 bases, with 21 bases left between them. Germline V gene data show CDR1 as WSHSY and CDR2 as SAAADI. This CDR3 is built from 15 residues. The chain's CDR3 is CASSFGPLGALGYTF. CDR3 bases: TGCGCCAGCAGTTTCGGTCCTCTGGGGGCTCTCGGCTACACCTTC.

In DNA, the CDR3 is TGTGCCAGCAGCCCGGCGGGGTTCACAGATACGCAGTATTTT. It codes for CASSPAGFTDTQYF. The chain recombines TRBV7-2 with TRBJ2-3; D might be TRBD2 (6 bases). The CDR3 is 14 residues long. Trimming took off 5 bases at V and 2 bases at J, with 11 bases between the two ends. The germline V gene has CDR1 SGHTA and CDR2 FQGNSA.

The chain recombines TRBV6-5 with TRBJ1-1; D is perhaps TRBD1 (5 bases). V lost 7 bases and J 4 bases, leaving 13 bases between the germline ends. Germline CDR1 reads MNHEY; CDR2 reads SVGAGI. This CDR3 is built from 13 residues. CDR3 in amino acids: CASIPGGSTEAFF. In DNA form, the CDR3 reads TGTGCCAGCATCCCGGGGGGGAGCACTGAAGCTTTCTTT.